Presented here are 12 T cell receptor beta chains from one specimen sequenced in a study of blood T cell repertoires in COVID-19. Method: immunoSEQ multiplex PCR; TCRdb's copy keeps in-frame clones and lacks some. This sample has 300,000 to 350,000 clones, with roughly 89% found just once. Sequencing used peripheral blood. These receptors were collected from a man younger than 40 with COVID-19, enrolled during active disease.

The chain joins TRBV7-3 to TRBJ2-1; possibly TRBD2 for D (6 bases). The V and J ends lost 3 bases and 0 bases respectively, with 9 bases between them. Per germline, CDR1 SGHTA and CDR2 FQGTGA. This CDR3 contains 15 residues. CDR3 DNA: TGTGCCAGCAGCTTCGGGGGAAGCTCCTACAATGAGCAGTTCTTC. Protein product: CASSFGGSSYNEQFF.

This chain uses TRBV5-1 with TRBJ2-3; the match to TRBD1 covers 11 bases. V lost 3 bases, J lost 5 bases, and 5 bases stayed unmatched. This CDR3 is built from 15 residues. Germline CDR1 is SGHRS and CDR2 is YFSETQ. The CDR3 sequence: CASSSEGTGGDTQYF. CDR3 nucleotide sequence: TGCGCCAGCAGCTCAGAAGGGACAGGGGGAGATACGCAGTATTTT.

The rearrangement links TRBV28 to TRBJ2-2; 13 nucleotides agree with TRBD2. This CDR3 is built from 20 residues. The V segment lost 6 bases and the J segment 0 bases; nucleotides outside the gene matches: 13. CDR1 MDHEN and CDR2 SYDVKM come from the germline V gene. The CDR3, as DNA: TGTGCCAGCAGCTGGTGGACCGGGACTAGCGGGAATTCGAACACCGGGGAGCTGTTTTTT. It yields the protein CASSWWTGTSGNSNTGELFF.

V and J are TRBV7-3 and TRBJ1-1, with 8 bases that match TRBD1. Germline CDR1 reads SGHTA; CDR2 reads FQGTGA. J lost 0 bases, V lost 6 bases, and 9 bases had no gene match. The CDR3 contains 16 residues. CDR3 nucleotide sequence: TGTGCCAGCAGTCGCCTCGGACAGGGTTTGAACACTGAAGCTTTCTTT. Translating it yields CASSRLGQGLNTEAFF.

The chain has TRBV11-3 and TRBJ2-1; TRBD1 is a possible D gene (6 bases). The CDR3 sequence is 15 residues long. Germline V gene sequence: CDR1 SGHNT, CDR2 YENEEA. The germline V and J ends were trimmed by 5 bases and 0 bases, with 11 bases remaining between them. CDR3 residues: CASSRGGSSYNEQFF. Written as DNA, the CDR3 is TGTGCCAGCAGCCGAGGGGGTAGCTCCTACAATGAGCAGTTCTTC.

This chain connects TRBV19 to TRBJ2-3; TRBD1 might be the D (5 bases). The CDR3 has 15 residues. CDR1 and CDR2 from the germline V gene are LNHDA and SQIVND (reference sequence). Trimming took off 8 bases at V and 4 bases at J, with 19 bases between the two ends. This CDR3 is CASAAGKNEADTQYF. The CDR3 DNA reads as TGTGCCAGTGCGGCAGGGAAGAACGAAGCAGATACGCAGTATTTT. The variable domain in full, with the rest retrieved from reference TRBV19 and TRBJ2-3, is DGGITQSPKYLFRKEGQNVTLSCEQNLNHDAMYWYRQDPGQGLRLIYYSQIVNDFQKGDIAEGYSVSREKKESFPLTVTSAQKNPTAFYLCASAAGKNEADTQYFGPGTRLTVL.

The chain is built from TRBV3-1 (or the pseudogene TRBV3-2) and TRBJ1-1, with a weak D call TRBD1 (6 bases). Germline CDR1 reads LGHDT; CDR2 reads YNNKEL (reference sequence). The V end lost 5 bases, the J end lost 8 bases, and 15 bases lay between the germline ends. This CDR3 is 13 amino acids long. The CDR3 reads CASSLLGDREAFF. Here the CDR3 DNA reads TGTGCCAGCAGCTTATTAGGCGACAGGGAAGCTTTCTTT.

The rearrangement uses TRBV6-5 and TRBJ2-1; no firm D call. This CDR3 has 15 residues. With 0 bases removed from V and 4 bases from J, the gap between germline ends came to 10 bases. CDR1 is MNHEY and CDR2 is SVGAGI in the germline V gene. Here the CDR3 reads CASSYSSGLYNEQFF. In DNA, the CDR3 is TGTGCCAGCAGTTACTCCTCCGGGTTATACAATGAGCAGTTCTTC.

The V call is TRBV10-3, the J call TRBJ1-1; TRBD1 might be the D (6 bases). Between the trimmed V and J ends, which lost 8 bases and 7 bases, there was a span of 23 bases. CDR1 and CDR2 from the germline V gene are ENHRY and SYGVKD. There are 15 residues in the CDR3. Here the CDR3 reads CAIAQKAQGAGEAFF. Written as DNA, the CDR3 is TGTGCCATCGCCCAGAAGGCACAGGGTGCGGGTGAAGCTTTCTTT.

The chain recombines TRBV19 with TRBJ2-1; 10 nucleotides agree with TRBD2. CDR3 length: 18 residues. Germline assignment: CDR1 LNHDA and CDR2 SQIVND (reference sequence). The V gene end was trimmed by 4 bases and the J gene end by 4 bases; junction bases not matched to a gene: 13. The DNA for the CDR3 is TGTGCCAGTAGTACCCTCCGGGGTTTAGCGGGAGGTTACAATGAGCAGTTCTTC. This sequence encodes CASSTLRGLAGGYNEQFF. Full variable domain (rest looked up from reference TRBV19 and TRBJ2-1): DGGITQSPKYLFRKEGQNVTLSCEQNLNHDAMYWYRQDPGQGLRLIYYSQIVNDFQKGDIAEGYSVSREKKESFPLTVTSAQKNPTAFYLCASSTLRGLAGGYNEQFFGPGTRLTVL.

The chain couples TRBV7-2 to TRBJ1-1; 12 nucleotides align to TRBD1. The junction had 8 bases not matched to a gene; V was cut back by 6 bases and J by 0 bases. The CDR3 spans 17 residues. Germline values: CDR1 SGHTA, CDR2 FQGNSA. The CDR3 loop reads CASRGDRGRFMNTEAFF. CDR3 DNA: TGTGCCAGCAGAGGGGACAGGGGGCGTTTCATGAACACTGAAGCTTTCTTT. The variable domain in full, completed from reference TRBV7-2 and TRBJ1-1, reads GAGVSQSPSNKVTEKGKDVELRCDPISGHTALYWYRQSLGQGLEFLIYFQGNSAPDKSGLPSDRFSAERTGGSVSTLTIQRTQQEDSAVYLCASRGDRGRFMNTEAFFGQGTRLTVV.

This clone was recorded a few times. V usage is TRBV7-3 and J usage is TRBJ2-1; 8 bases agree with TRBD1. V shed 5 bases and J 7 bases; nucleotides not matched to a gene: 7. Germline CDR1 SGHTA, CDR2 FQGTGA. This CDR3 is built from 14 residues. The CDR3 loop is CASSRTGIENEQFF. In DNA form, the CDR3 reads TGTGCCAGCAGCAGGACAGGGATTGAAAATGAGCAGTTCTTC. Based on the CDR3 plus reference TRBV7-3 and TRBJ2-1, the full variable domain is GAGVSQTPSNKVTEKGKYVELRCDPISGHTALYWYRQSLGQGPEFLIYFQGTGAADDSGLPNDRFFAVRPEGSVSTLKIQRTERGDSAVYLCASSRTGIENEQFFGPGTRLTVL.